One sample yielded the 10 T cell receptor beta chains listed below, sequenced in a study of T cells of healthy individuals. MiXCR was run by TCRdb on the 5' RACE reads, yielding one entry per CDR3 protein. The repertoire consists of about 100,000 distinct CDR3 sequences, with approximately 15% occurring once and the leading ten covering roughly 6.2%. The receptors come from a human donor in good health.

In its sample, this clonotype was seen many times. This chain connects TRBV3-1 to TRBJ1-4; no clear D. Germline values: CDR1 LGHDT, CDR2 YNNKEL (reference sequence). V lost 2 bases, J lost 0 bases, and 10 bases lay in between. This CDR3 is built from 16 residues. This CDR3 is CASSQSGDSTNEKLFF. CDR3 nucleotide sequence: TGTGCCAGCAGCCAATCGGGAGATTCAACTAATGAAAAACTGTTTTTT.

The chain links TRBV7-9 to TRBJ1-6; weak D call: TRBD1 (6 bases). CDR1 and CDR2 from the germline V gene are SEHNR and FQNEAQ (reference sequence). Between the trimmed V and J ends, which lost 6 bases and 7 bases, there was a span of 13 bases. The CDR3 length is 14 residues. CDR3 loop: CASRTSTGNSPLHF. The CDR3 region has the DNA TGTGCCAGCAGAACAAGTACAGGGAATTCACCCCTCCACTTT.

The chain uses TRBV11-2 and TRBJ2-2; possible D gene TRBD2, 5 bases. The CDR3 consists of 15 residues. The V end lost 5 bases, the J end lost 3 bases, and 13 bases lay between the germline ends. From germline, CDR1 is SGHAT and CDR2 FQNNGV. The CDR3 sequence: CASSRGSRDTGELFF. The CDR3 region has the DNA TGTGCCAGCAGCCGAGGGAGTAGGGACACCGGGGAGCTGTTTTTT.

By sample fraction, this clonotype is medium-sized. This chain uses TRBV24-1 with TRBJ2-2, with TRBD1 matching 7 bases. There are 16 residues in the CDR3. Germline trimming cut 3 bases from V and 7 bases from J; bases unmatched to any gene: 10. Germline values: CDR1 KGHDR, CDR2 SFDVKD. The CDR3, as DNA: TGTGCCACCAGTGATCCGACGACAGGGATTGGCGGGGAGCTGTTTTTT. Protein: CATSDPTTGIGGELFF.

This clonotype was picked up many times. Compared with germline, one end of the junction differs, possibly owing to a read error. The V and J genes are TRBV5-6 and TRBJ2-7; D may be TRBD2 (5 bases). The CDR3 spans 13 residues. CDR1 is SGHDT, CDR2 YYEEEE, per germline. CDR3: CASSLMTVQVGSF. The CDR3 DNA follows: TGTGCCAGCAGCTTGATGACGGTTCAGGTAGGGAGCTTC.

As regards this clonotype: This is likely a read error, given that the CDR3 carries no conserved phenylalanine or tryptophan at its end. V gene TRBV6-2 or TRBV6-3 combines with J gene TRBJ2-7; TRBD2 aligns across 12 bases. From germline, CDR1 is MNHEY and CDR2 SVGEGT. This CDR3 spans 12 amino acids. The V and J ends lost 9 bases and 10 bases, in that order; junction bases with no gene match: 7. CDR3: CASWTSGASQYY. The CDR3 DNA reads as TGTGCCAGTTGGACTAGCGGGGCCAGTCAGTACTAC.

This clonotype has a count of ten or more. The chain employs TRBV12-3 or TRBV12-4 and TRBJ2-1; the match to TRBD2 covers 9 bases. The trim removed 6 bases at V and 15 bases at J, leaving 18 bases unmatched. The CDR3 is made up of 15 amino acids. DNA for the CDR3: TGTGCCAGCAGGACTACCGGGACTAGCTCCCTTCGGCGGTTCTTC. This sequence encodes CASRTTGTSSLRRFF.

The chain employs TRBV20-1 and TRBJ1-5, with 8 bases that match TRBD1. Germline V CDR1 and CDR2: DFQATT, SNEGSKA (reference sequence). The CDR3 loop spans 16 amino acids. Trimming at V came to 0 bases and at J to 6 bases, leaving 10 bases not matched to a gene. CDR3 loop: CSARDPDREGSQPQHF. The CDR3 coding sequence is TGCAGTGCTAGAGATCCGGACAGGGAAGGTAGTCAGCCCCAGCATTTT.

The chain has TRBV10-3 and TRBJ2-7, with 7 nucleotides matching TRBD1. V lost 11 bases and J lost 7; bases outside the gene matches: 11. CDR1 and CDR2 (germline): ENHRY, SYGVKD. The CDR3 covers 12 residues. CDR3 nucleotides: TGTGCCGTCCGGGACAGAGCGGAGGAGCAGTACTTC. It is translated as CAVRDRAEEQYF.

This clonotype was recorded many times. The chain uses TRBV7-2 and TRBJ2-1; D may be TRBD1 or TRBD2 (5 bases each). The CDR3 runs 14 residues. Germline assignment: CDR1 SGHTA and CDR2 FQGNSA. V was shortened by 3 bases and J by 4 bases, with 10 bases between the two germline ends. CDR3 in amino acids: CASSFGEGYNEQFF. For the CDR3, the DNA is TGTGCCAGCAGCTTCGGAGAGGGGTACAATGAGCAGTTCTTC.